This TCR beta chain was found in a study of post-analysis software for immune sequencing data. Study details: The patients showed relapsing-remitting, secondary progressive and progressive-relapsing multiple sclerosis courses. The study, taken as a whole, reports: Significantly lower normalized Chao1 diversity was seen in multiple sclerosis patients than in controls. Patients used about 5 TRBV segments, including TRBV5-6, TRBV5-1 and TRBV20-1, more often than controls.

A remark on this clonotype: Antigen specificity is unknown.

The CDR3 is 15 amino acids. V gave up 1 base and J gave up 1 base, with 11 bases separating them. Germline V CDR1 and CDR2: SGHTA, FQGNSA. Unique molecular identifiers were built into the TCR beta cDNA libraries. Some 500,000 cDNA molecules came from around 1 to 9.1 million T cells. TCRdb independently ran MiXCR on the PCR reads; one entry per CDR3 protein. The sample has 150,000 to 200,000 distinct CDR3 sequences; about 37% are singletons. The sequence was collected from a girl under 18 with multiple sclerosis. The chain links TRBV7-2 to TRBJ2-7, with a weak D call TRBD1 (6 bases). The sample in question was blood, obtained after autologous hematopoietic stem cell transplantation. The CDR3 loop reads CASSLVGTGSYEQYF. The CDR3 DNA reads TGTGCCAGCAGCTTAGTAGGAACAGGGTCCTACGAGCAGTACTTC.